The sequence of this TCR beta chain was determined in a study of Ad26.COV2.S vaccination and SARS-CoV-2 variants. Measured with immunoSEQ multiplex PCR; TCRdb has only the in-frame clones, and not every one. In the table there are roughly 180,000 clones, around 90% of which are singletons. The CDR3 sequence is 14 residues long. V was shortened by 4 bases and J by 2 bases, with 9 bases between the two germline ends. CDR1 and CDR2 from the germline V gene are MNHEY and SMNVEV (reference sequence). About this clone: Its antigen is unknown.

Study-wide points: Breadth and depth estimates from TCRs may understate total T cell responses. Reports say spike-specific CD8+ and CD4+ T cell responses covered substantial breadth after vaccination. Comparability of non-spike TCR breadth was observed across vaccine and placebo recipients. Vaccinees displayed broader spike-specific TCR repertoires than placebo recipients.

This receptor was obtained from a human donor who had recovered from COVID-19. Sequenced material: peripheral blood, taken after recovery from COVID-19. V and J are TRBV27 and TRBJ2-4; D call uncertain. The CDR3 DNA follows: TGTGCCAGCAGTTCCCCTCTGACCAAAAACATTCAGTACTTC. It yields the protein CASSSPLTKNIQYF.